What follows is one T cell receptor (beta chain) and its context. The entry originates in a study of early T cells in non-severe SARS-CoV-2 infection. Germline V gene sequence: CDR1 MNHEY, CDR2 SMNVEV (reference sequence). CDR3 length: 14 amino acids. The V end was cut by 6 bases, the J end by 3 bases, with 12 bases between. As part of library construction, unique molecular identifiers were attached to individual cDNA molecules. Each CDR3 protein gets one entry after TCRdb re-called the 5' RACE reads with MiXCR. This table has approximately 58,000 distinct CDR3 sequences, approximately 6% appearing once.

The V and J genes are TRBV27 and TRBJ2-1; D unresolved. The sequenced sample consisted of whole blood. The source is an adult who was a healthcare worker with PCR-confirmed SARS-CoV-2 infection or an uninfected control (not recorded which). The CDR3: CASSQMISYNEQFF. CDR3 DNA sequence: TGTGCCAGCAGCCAGATGATAAGCTACAATGAGCAGTTCTTC.